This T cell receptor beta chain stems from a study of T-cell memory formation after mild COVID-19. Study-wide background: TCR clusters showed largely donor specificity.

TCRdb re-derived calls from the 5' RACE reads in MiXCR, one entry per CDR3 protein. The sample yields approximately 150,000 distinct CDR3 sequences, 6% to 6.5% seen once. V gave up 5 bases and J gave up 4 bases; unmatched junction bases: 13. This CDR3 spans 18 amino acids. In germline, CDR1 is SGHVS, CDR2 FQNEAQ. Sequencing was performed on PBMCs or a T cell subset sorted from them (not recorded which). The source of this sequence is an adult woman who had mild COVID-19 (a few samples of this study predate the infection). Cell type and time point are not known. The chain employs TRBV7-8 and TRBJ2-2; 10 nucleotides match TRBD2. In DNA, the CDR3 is TGTGCCAGCAGCCCGGGTAGCGGGGGGTCTCGAGGCACCGGGGAGCTGTTTTTT. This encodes CASSPGSGGSRGTGELFF.